This note documents a single T cell receptor beta chain sequence. CDR1 is SEHNR and CDR2 is FQNEAQ in the germline V gene (reference sequence). Losses at the gene ends were 4 bases for V and 4 bases for J; bases not matched to a gene: 4. The CDR3 is made up of 14 amino acids. This sample was taken from a study of blood T cell repertoires in COVID-19. Study-wide context: Samples came from the United States, Italy and Spain, spanning acute and convalescent COVID-19. PBMCs, B-cell-depleted T cells, or T cells provided the cDNA or gDNA that made up the material.

Measured with immunoSEQ multiplex PCR; TCRdb has only the in-frame clones, and not every one. The data contain 55,000 to 65,000 clones, 80% to 90% of them singletons. The sample taken for sequencing was peripheral blood. The chain carries TRBV7-9 and TRBJ2-4; 7 positions match TRBD1. This sequence originates from a man in his sixties with COVID-19, enrolled during active disease. CDR3 residues: CASSSRDRKNIQYF. The CDR3 region has the DNA TGTGCCAGCAGCTCCCGGGACAGAAAAAACATTCAGTACTTC.